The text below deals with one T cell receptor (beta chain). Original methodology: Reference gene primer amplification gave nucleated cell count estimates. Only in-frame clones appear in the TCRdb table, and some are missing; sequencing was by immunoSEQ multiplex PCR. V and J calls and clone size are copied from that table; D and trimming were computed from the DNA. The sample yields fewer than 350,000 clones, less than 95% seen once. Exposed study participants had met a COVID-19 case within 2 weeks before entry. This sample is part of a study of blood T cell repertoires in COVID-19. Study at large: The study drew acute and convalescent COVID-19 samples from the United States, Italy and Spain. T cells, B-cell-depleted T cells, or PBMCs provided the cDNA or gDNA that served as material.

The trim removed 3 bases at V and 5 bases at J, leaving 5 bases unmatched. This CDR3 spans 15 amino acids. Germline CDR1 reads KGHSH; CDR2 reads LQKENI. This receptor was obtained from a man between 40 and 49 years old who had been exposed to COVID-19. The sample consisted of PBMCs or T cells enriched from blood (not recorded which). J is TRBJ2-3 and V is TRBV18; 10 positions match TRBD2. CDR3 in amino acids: CASSPPVAGGDTQYF. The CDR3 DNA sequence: TGTGCCAGCTCACCGCCCGTAGCGGGAGGAGATACGCAGTATTTT. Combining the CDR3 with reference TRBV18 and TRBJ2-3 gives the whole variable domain NAGVMQNPRHLVRRRGQEARLRCSPMKGHSHVYWYRQLPEEGLKFMVYLQKENIIDESGMPKERFSAEFPKEGPSILRIQQVVRGDSAAYFCASSPPVAGGDTQYFGPGTRLTVL.